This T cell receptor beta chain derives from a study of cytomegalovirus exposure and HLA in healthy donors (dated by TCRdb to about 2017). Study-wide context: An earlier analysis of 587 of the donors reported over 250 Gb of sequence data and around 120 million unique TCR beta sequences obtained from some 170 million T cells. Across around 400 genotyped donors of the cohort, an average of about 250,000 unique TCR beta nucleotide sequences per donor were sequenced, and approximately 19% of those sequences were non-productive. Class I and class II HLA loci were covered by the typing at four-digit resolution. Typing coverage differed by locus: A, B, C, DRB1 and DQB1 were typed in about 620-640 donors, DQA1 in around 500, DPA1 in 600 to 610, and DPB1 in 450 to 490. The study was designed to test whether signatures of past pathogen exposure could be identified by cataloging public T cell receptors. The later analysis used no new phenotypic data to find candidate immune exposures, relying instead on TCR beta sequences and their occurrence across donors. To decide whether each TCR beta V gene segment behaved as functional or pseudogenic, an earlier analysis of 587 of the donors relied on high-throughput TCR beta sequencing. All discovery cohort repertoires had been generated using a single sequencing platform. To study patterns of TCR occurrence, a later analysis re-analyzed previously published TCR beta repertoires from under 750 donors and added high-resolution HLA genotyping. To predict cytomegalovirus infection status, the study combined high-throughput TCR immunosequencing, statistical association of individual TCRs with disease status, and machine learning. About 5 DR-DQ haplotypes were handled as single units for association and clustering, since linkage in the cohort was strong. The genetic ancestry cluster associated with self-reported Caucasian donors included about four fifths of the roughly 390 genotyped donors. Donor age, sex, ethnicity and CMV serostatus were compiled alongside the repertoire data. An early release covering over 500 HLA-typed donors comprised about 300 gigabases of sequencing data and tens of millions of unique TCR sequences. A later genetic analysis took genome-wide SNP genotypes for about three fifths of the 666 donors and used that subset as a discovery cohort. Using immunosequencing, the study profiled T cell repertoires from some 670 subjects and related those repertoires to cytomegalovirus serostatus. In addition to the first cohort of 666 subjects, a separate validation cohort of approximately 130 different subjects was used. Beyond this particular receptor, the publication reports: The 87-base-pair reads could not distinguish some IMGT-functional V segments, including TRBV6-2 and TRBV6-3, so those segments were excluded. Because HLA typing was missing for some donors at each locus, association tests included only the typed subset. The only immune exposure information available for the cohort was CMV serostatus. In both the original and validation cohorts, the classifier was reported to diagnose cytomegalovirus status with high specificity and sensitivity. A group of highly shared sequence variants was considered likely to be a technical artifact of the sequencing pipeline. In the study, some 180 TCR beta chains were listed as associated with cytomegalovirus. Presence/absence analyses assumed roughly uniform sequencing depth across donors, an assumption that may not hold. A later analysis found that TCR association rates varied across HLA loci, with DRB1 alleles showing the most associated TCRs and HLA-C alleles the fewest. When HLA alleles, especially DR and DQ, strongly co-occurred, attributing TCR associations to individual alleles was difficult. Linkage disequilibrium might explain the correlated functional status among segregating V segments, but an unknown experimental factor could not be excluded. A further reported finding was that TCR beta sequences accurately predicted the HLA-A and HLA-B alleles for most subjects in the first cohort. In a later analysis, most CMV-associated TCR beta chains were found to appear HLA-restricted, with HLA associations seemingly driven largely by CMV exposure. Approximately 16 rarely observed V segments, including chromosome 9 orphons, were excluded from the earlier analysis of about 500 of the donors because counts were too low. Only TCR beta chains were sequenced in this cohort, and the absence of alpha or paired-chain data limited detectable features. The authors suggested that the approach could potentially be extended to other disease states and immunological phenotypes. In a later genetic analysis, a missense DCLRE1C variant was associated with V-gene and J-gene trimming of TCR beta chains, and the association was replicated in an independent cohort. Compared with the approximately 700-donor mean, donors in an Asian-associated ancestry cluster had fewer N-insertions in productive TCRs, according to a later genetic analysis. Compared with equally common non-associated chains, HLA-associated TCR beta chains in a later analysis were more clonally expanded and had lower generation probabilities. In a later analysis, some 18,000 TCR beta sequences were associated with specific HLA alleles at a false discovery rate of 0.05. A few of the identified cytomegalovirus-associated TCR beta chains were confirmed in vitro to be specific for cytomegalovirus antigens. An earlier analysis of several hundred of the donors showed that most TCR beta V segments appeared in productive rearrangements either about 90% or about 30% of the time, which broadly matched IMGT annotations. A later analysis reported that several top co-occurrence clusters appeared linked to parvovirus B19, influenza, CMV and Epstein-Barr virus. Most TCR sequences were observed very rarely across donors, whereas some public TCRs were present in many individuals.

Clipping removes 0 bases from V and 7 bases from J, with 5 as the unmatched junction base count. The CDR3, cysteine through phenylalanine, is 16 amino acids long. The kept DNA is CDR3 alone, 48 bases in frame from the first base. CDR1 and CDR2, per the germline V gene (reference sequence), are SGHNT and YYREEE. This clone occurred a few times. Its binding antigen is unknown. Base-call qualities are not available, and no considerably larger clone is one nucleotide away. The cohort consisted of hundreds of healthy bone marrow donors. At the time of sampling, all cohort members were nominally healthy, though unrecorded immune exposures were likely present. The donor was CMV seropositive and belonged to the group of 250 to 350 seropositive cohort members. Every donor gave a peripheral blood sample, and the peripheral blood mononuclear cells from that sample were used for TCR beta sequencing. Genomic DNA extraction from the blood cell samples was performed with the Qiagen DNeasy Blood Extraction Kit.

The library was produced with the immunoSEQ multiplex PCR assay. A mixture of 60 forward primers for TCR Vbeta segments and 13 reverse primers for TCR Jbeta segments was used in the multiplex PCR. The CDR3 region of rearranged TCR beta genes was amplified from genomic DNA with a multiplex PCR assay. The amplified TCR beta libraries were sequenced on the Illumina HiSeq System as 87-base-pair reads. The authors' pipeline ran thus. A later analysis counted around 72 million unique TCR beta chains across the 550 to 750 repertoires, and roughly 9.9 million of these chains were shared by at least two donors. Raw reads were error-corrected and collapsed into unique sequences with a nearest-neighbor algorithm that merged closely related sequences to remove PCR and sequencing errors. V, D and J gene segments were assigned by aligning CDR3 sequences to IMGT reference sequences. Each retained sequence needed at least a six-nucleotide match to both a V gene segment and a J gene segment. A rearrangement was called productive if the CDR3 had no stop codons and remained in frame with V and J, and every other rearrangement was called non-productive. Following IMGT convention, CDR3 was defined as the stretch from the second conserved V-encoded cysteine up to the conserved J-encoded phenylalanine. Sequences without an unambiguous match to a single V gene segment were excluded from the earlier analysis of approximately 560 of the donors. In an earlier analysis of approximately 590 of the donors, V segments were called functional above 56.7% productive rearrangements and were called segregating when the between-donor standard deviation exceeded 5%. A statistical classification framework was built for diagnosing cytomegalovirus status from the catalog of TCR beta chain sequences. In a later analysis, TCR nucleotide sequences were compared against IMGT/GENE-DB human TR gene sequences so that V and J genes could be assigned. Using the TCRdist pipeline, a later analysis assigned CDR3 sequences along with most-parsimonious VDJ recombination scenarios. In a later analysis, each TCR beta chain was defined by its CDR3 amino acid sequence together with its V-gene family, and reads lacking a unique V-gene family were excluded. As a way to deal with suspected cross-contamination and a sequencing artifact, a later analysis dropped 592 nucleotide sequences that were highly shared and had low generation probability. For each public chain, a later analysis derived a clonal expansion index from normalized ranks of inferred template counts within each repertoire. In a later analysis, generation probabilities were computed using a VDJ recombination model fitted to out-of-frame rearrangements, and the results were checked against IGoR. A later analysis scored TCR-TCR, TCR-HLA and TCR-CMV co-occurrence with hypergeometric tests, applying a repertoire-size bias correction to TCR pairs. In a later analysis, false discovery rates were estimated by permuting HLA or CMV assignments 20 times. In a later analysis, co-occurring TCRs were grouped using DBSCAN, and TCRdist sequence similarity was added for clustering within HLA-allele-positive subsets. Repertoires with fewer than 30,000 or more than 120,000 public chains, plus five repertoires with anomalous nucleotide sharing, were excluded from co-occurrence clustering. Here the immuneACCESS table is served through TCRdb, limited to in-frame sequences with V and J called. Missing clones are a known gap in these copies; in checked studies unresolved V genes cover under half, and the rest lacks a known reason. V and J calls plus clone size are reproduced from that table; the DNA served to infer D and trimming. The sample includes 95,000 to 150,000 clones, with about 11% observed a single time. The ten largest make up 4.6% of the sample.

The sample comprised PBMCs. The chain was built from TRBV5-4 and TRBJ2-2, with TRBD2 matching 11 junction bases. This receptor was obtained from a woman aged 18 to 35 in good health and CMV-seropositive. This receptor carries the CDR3 CASSLELAGVSGELFF. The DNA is TGTGCCAGCAGCTTGGAACTAGCGGGAGTTAGCGGGGAGCTGTTTTTT.